A selection of T cell receptor beta chains follows, all from one sample in a study of cytomegalovirus exposure and HLA in healthy donors. The repertoire was sequenced with immunoSEQ multiplex PCR; TCRdb's copy has only in-frame clones and lacks some. In the table there are 130,000 or so clones, about two thirds of which are singletons. The sequencing sample was made of PBMCs. The receptors were gathered from a man aged 35 to 55 in good health and CMV-seropositive. Both conserved end residues are part of each CDR3. D genes are given only for firm matches. Some rows have no size entry. The others give once, few or many, or a class for an expanded clone.

>-|TRBV7-9|-|TRBJ2-7
CSSSPWGGGEYEQYF
TGTTCCAGCAGCCCTTGGGGGGGCGGGGAGTACGAGCAGTACTTC
>-|TRBV9|-|TRBJ2-3
CASSAGLLTDTQYF
TGTGCCAGCAGCGCGGGACTCCTCACAGATACGCAGTATTTT
>-|TRBV2|-|TRBJ1-4
CASSENRGHPEKLFF
TGTGCCAGCAGTGAAAACCGCGGACACCCGGAAAAACTGTTTTTT
>once|TRBV29-1|TRBD2|TRBJ2-1
CSVEIAGGPYNEQFF
TGCAGCGTTGAGATAGCGGGGGGGCCCTACAATGAGCAGTTCTTC
>-|TRBV29-1|-|TRBJ1-1
CSAGYGTNTEAFF
TGCAGCGCAGGATACGGAACTAACACTGAAGCTTTCTTT
>-|TRBV28|-|TRBJ1-1
CASSFAGTLVDPEAFF
TGTGCCAGCAGCTTCGCCGGGACACTTGTCGACCCTGAAGCTTTCTTT
>-|TRBV18|-|TRBJ1-2
CASSPDGTPKSYGYTF
TGTGCCAGCTCACCGGATGGGACACCTAAATCCTATGGCTACACCTTC
>-|TRBV4-1|-|TRBJ2-2
CASSQGAGSPGELFF
TGCGCCAGCAGCCAAGGCGCCGGGTCCCCGGGGGAGCTGTTTTTT
>-|TRBV5-1|-|TRBJ1-2
CASSLGGAIPYGYTF
TGCGCCAGCAGCTTGGGGGGCGCAATCCCCTATGGCTACACCTTC
>-|TRBV27|TRBD2|TRBJ2-7
CASSLGLAGVEQYF
TGTGCCAGCAGTCTCGGACTAGCGGGAGTCGAGCAGTACTTC
>-|TRBV6-1|TRBD1|TRBJ1-5
CATAGTGVGNQPQHF
TGTGCCACCGCCGGGACAGGGGTTGGCAATCAGCCCCAGCATTTT
>-|TRBV6-6|-|TRBJ2-5
CASTGLETQYF
TGTGCCAGCACGGGACTAGAGACCCAGTACTTC
>-|TRBV7-8|-|TRBJ1-6
CASSLREGYSPLHF
TGTGCCAGCAGCTTAAGGGAGGGTTATTCACCCCTCCACTTT
>-|TRBV12-5|-|TRBJ1-1
CASGLPPGQLNTEAFF
TGTGCTAGTGGTTTGCCTCCAGGACAGTTGAACACTGAAGCTTTCTTT
>-|TRBV5-1|TRBD2|TRBJ2-7
CASSFEAGVNEQYF
TGCGCCAGCAGCTTCGAAGCGGGAGTGAACGAGCAGTACTTC
>-|TRBV27|TRBD1|TRBJ1-5
CASSLLTGSNQPQHF
TGTGCCAGCAGTTTACTGACAGGGAGCAATCAGCCCCAGCATTTT
>-|TRBV6-5|-|TRBJ2-7
CASSPGGRSYEQYF
TGTGCCAGCAGCCCAGGGGGGAGATCCTACGAGCAGTACTTC
>-|TRBV18|-|TRBJ2-7
CASSLDLRTGSSYEQYF
TGTGCCAGCTCACTTGATCTTAGGACTGGGAGCTCCTACGAGCAGTACTTC
>many|TRBV6-5|TRBD1|TRBJ1-3
CASRGQGSGNTIYF
TGTGCCAGCAGGGGACAGGGCAGCGGAAACACCATATATTTT
>-|TRBV7-9|TRBD1|TRBJ1-2
CASSLDTGGGYGYTF
TGTGCCAGCAGCTTAGATACAGGGGGCGGCTATGGCTACACCTTC
>-|TRBV7-2|-|TRBJ1-5
CASSLSWGEQPQHF
TGTGCCAGCAGCTTAAGTTGGGGGGAGCAGCCCCAGCATTTT
>-|TRBV28|TRBD2|TRBJ2-7
CASSPRLLAGGSSYEQYF
TGTGCCAGCAGCCCCAGGCTCCTAGCGGGAGGAAGCTCCTACGAGCAGTACTTC
>few|TRBV27|TRBD2|TRBJ2-7
CASSVGLALREQYF
TGTGCCAGCAGTGTGGGACTAGCCCTACGAGAGCAGTACTTC
>-|TRBV29-1|TRBD1|TRBJ2-5
CSVAGGQGTQETQYF
TGCAGCGTTGCGGGGGGACAGGGAACCCAAGAGACCCAGTACTTC
>-|TRBV5-1|-|TRBJ1-4
CASSLGAINEKLFF
TGCGCCAGCAGCTTGGGCGCCATTAATGAAAAACTGTTTTTT
>few|TRBV14|-|TRBJ2-3
CASSQDVKGWRRDTQYF
TGTGCCAGCAGCCAAGATGTTAAGGGGTGGAGAAGAGATACGCAGTATTTT
>few|TRBV14|TRBD1|TRBJ2-7
CASSETGQGIYEQYF
TGTGCCAGCAGCGAGACTGGACAGGGGATCTACGAGCAGTACTTC
>-|TRBV5-6|-|TRBJ1-1
CASSLVEGTEAFF
TGTGCCAGCAGCTTGGTAGAGGGTACTGAAGCTTTCTTT
>-|TRBV12-5|-|TRBJ1-2
CASGLASPVRGGYGYTF
TGTGCTAGTGGTTTGGCTAGCCCTGTAAGGGGGGGGTATGGCTACACCTTC
>-|TRBV19|TRBD2|TRBJ2-3
CASSSSGTSGSDTQYF
TGTGCCAGTAGTTCGTCCGGGACTAGCGGGTCAGATACGCAGTATTTT
>-|TRBV29-1|-|TRBJ2-2
CSVAPRATGITGELFF
TGCAGCGTTGCCCCACGCGCAACGGGGATCACCGGGGAGCTGTTTTTT
>few|TRBV29-1|TRBD1|TRBJ2-7
CSARTGGGYEQYF
TGCAGCGCCAGGACAGGGGGGGGCTACGAGCAGTACTTC
>few|TRBV18|-|TRBJ1-4
CASSSQQAEGHEKLFF
TGTGCCAGCTCATCCCAACAGGCCGAAGGGCATGAAAAACTGTTTTTT
>-|TRBV15|-|TRBJ1-1
CATSRDLNTEAFF
TGTGCCACCAGCAGAGACTTGAACACTGAAGCTTTCTTT
>few|TRBV19|TRBD1|TRBJ1-1
CASSAGQGNTEAFF
TGTGCCAGTAGTGCGGGACAGGGGAACACTGAAGCTTTCTTT
>-|TRBV2|-|TRBJ1-2
CASRDSNYGYTF
TGTGCCAGCAGGGACAGCAACTATGGCTACACCTTC
>-|TRBV11-2|TRBD2|TRBJ2-1
CASSFNPSGLFEQFF
TGTGCCAGCAGCTTTAACCCTAGCGGGTTATTTGAGCAGTTCTTC
>-|TRBV28|TRBD1|TRBJ1-2
CASSLDRGVWGYTF
TGTGCCAGCAGTTTAGACAGGGGGGTATGGGGCTACACCTTC
>-|TRBV7-2|-|TRBJ2-3
CASSLTRGRSTDTQYF
TGTGCCAGCAGCTTAACTCGGGGGAGGTCCACAGATACGCAGTATTTT
>medium-sized|TRBV7-6|TRBD2|TRBJ2-1
CASSLGGRTLFDEQFF
TGTGCCAGCAGCTTAGGCGGGAGAACCTTATTCGATGAGCAGTTCTTC
>-|TRBV5-6|-|TRBJ2-7
CASSLSSYEQYF
TGTGCCAGCAGCCTTAGCTCCTACGAGCAGTACTTC
>-|TRBV5-1|TRBD2|TRBJ2-1
CASSWTSGTNEQFF
TGCGCCAGCAGCTGGACTAGCGGGACCAATGAGCAGTTCTTC
>few|TRBV7-8|TRBD1|TRBJ2-7
CASSLGQGVYEQYF
TGTGCCAGCAGCTTAGGACAGGGTGTGTACGAGCAGTACTTC
>-|TRBV28|-|TRBJ1-4
CEGSNEKLFF
TGTGAGGGGTCAAATGAAAAACTGTTTTTT
>-|TRBV7-2|-|TRBJ2-7
CASSRGHPYEQYF
TGTGCCAGCAGCCGAGGACACCCCTACGAGCAGTACTTC
>-|TRBV28|-|TRBJ2-5
CASSRGRGQETQYF
TGTGCCAGCAGTCGCGGACGGGGCCAAGAGACCCAGTACTTC
>once|TRBV15|-|TRBJ2-1
CATSSSVGSEQFF
TGTGCCACCAGCAGTTCTGTCGGGAGTGAGCAGTTCTTC